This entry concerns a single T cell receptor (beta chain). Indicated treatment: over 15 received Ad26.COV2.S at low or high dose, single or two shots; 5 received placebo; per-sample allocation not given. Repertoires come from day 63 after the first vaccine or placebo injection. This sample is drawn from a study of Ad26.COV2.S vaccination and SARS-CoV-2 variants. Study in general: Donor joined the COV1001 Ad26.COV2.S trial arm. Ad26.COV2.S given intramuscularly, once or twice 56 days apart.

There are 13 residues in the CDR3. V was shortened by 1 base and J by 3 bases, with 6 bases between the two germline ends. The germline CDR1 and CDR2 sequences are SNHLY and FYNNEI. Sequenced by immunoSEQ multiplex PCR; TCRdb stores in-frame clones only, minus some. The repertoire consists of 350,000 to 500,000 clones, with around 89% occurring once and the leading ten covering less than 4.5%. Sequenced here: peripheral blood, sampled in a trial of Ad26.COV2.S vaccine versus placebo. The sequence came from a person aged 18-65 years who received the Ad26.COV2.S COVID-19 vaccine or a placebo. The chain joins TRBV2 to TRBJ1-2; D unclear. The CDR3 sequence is CASSEGRYYGYTF. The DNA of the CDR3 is TGTGCCAGCAGTGAAGGACGGTACTATGGCTACACCTTC.